This TCR beta chain was captured in a study of vaccination and CD4 T cells after COVID-19. The table lists this clonotype with a count of one. Antigen specificity is unknown. With the Oncomine TCR Beta short-read assay, DNA from cultured CD4+ T cells was sequenced. Cultured CD4+ T cells were the source of extracted genomic DNA. TCRdb analysed the PCR reads with MiXCR anew, one entry per CDR3 protein. The sample includes 5,500 to 8,000 distinct CDR3 sequences, 30% to 45% of them seen just once. Treatment given: roughly ten-day PBMC culture with coronavirus spike peptide pools or control peptides (ViraFEST assay). Gathering of the CD4+ T cells, from the unexposed donor, took place before the COVID-19 pandemic (2011-2018). After expanding antigen-specific T cells with peptide pools, ViraFEST sequenced their TCRs. The CDR3 consists of 17 residues. V lost 5 bases and J 1 base, leaving 18 bases between the germline ends.

The sample consisted of CD4+ T cells from blood, cultured in vitro. The sequence was obtained from a human donor in good health. The chain uses TRBV12-3 or TRBV12-4 and TRBJ1-3; perhaps TRBD1 as D (5 bases). The CDR3 reads CASSPSPRAASGNTIYF. The CDR3 DNA follows: TGTGCCAGCAGTCCCTCCCCCAGGGCAGCTTCTGGAAACACCATATATTTT.